The entry that follows covers one T cell receptor beta chain sequence. What it binds is not known. These data belong to a study of beta chain features in type 1 diabetes. Findings and caveats of the study: TCRB CDR3 length was moderately but significantly reduced in all four CD4+ subsets of Type 1 diabetes patients.

Each donor gave one heparinised blood draw averaging around 120 mL. The purity of all sorted populations exceeded 95%. Germline values: CDR1 SGHTA, CDR2 FQGNSA. V was cut by 10 bases and J by 7 bases, with 17 bases left in between. CDR3 length equals 13 residues. TCRB transcripts that were expressed got sequenced, as all of the isolated RNA had been reverse transcribed. Some clones are missing from TCRdb's copy, which holds only in-frame ones; the method was immunoSEQ multiplex PCR. The table includes approximately 250,000 clones, under 13% detected once. The chain joins TRBV7-2 to TRBJ2-1, with a tentative D call TRBD1 (6 bases). This TCR was recovered from a man aged 30 to 39 with type 1 diabetes. The sequencing sample was made of naive CD4+ T cells from blood. The CDR3 sequence: CATTQGGRNEQFF. The CDR3 bases are TGTGCCACCACCCAAGGGGGAAGAAATGAGCAGTTCTTC.